Shown below are 18 T cell receptor beta chains from a single sample sequenced in a study of technical replicates of blood from a handful of donors. Method: immunoSEQ multiplex PCR; TCRdb's copy keeps in-frame clones and lacks some. The profile shows almost 70,000 clones, roughly nine tenths of them singletons. Sequencing used T cells isolated from PBMCs. The receptors originated from a human donor in good health.

This clone was seen once. CDR3 in amino acids: CASSVNQRELWFF. CDR3 DNA: TGTGCCAGCAGTGTCAACCAGCGGGAATTATGGTTCTTC. The J gene is TRBJ2-1, the V gene TRBV6-4; 7 bases line up with TRBD2. The V segment lost 4 bases and the J segment 15 bases; nucleotides outside the gene matches: 12. CDR1 and CDR2 (germline): MRHNA, SNTAGT. This CDR3 is 13 amino acids long.

In this sample, this clone turned up a few times. The chain has TRBV19 and TRBJ2-1, with 10 bases fitting TRBD1. Germline CDR1 LNHDA, CDR2 SQIVND (reference sequence). Trimming at V came to 3 bases and at J to 7 bases, leaving 9 bases not matched to a gene. The CDR3 loop spans 16 amino acids. CDR3 sequence: CASSILRGQGLNEQFF. The CDR3 nucleotides read TGTGCCAGTAGTATCCTCCGGGGACAGGGGCTAAATGAGCAGTTCTTC.

The chain uses TRBV5-6 and TRBJ1-4, with a tentative D call TRBD1 (6 bases). This CDR3 spans 13 amino acids. Germline-derived CDR1 and CDR2 are SGHDT and YYEEEE. V was clipped by 0 bases and J by 7 bases, with 7 bases between them. In nucleotides, the CDR3 is TGTGCCAGCAGCTTGGACAGGGCTGAAAAACTGTTTTTT. As protein: CASSLDRAEKLFF.

CDR3 bases: TGCGCCAGCAGCTCAAACCGGGACAGGAGTCTTCTGAACACCGGGGAGCTGTTTTTT. Translation gives CASSSNRDRSLLNTGELFF. This chain connects TRBV4-1 to TRBJ2-2; TRBD1 matches at 8 bases. The CDR3 has 19 residues. CDR1 MGHRA and CDR2 YSYEKL come from the germline V gene. The J segment lost 1 base and the V segment lost 5 bases, leaving 15 bases of the junction unmatched.

The rearrangement uses TRBV7-2 and TRBJ2-5; tentative D call: TRBD2 (7 bases). This CDR3 has 15 residues. Germline CDR1 is SGHTA and CDR2 is FQGNSA. The V and J ends lost 5 bases and 5 bases respectively, with 18 bases between them. The chain's CDR3 is CASSLNLGGVETQYF. CDR3 DNA sequence: TGTGCCAGCAGCCTAAATCTAGGGGGGGTGGAGACCCAGTACTTC.

V is TRBV7-3 and J is TRBJ1-5, with 11 bases lining up with TRBD1. The CDR3 has 15 amino acids. V lost 5 bases, J lost 4 bases, and 4 bases stayed unmatched. Germline values: CDR1 SGHTA, CDR2 FQGTGA. CDR3 sequence reads: CASSNGQGANQPQHF. CDR3 DNA: TGTGCCAGCAGCAACGGACAGGGGGCGAATCAGCCCCAGCATTTT.

The chain links TRBV2 to TRBJ2-7; tentative D call: TRBD1 (5 bases). The V gene's germline CDR1 is SNHLY and CDR2 FYNNEI. V lost 6 bases and J 3 bases, leaving 12 bases between the germline ends. CDR3 length equals 13 residues. CDR3 bases: TGTGCCAGCAGACCAGGGTTAGGCTACGAGCAGTACTTC. Residues: CASRPGLGYEQYF. Combining the CDR3 with reference TRBV2 and TRBJ2-7 gives the whole variable domain EPEVTQTPSHQVTQMGQEVILRCVPISNHLYFYWYRQILGQKVEFLVSFYNNEISEKSEIFDDQFSVERPDGSNFTLKIRSTKLEDSAMYFCASRPGLGYEQYFGPGTRLTVT.

The chain is built from TRBV27 and TRBJ2-7; TRBD2 might be the D (6 bases). Germline CDR1 MNHEY, CDR2 SMNVEV (reference sequence). The CDR3 is made up of 14 amino acids. V was cut by 4 bases and J by 0 bases, with 10 bases left in between. The DNA for the CDR3 is TGTGCCAGCAGTTGGGGGGAAGGCTCCTACGAGCAGTACTTC. Encoded protein: CASSWGEGSYEQYF.

The chain has TRBV28 and TRBJ2-7; 10 nucleotides align to TRBD2. Germline V gene sequence: CDR1 MDHEN, CDR2 SYDVKM. With 6 bases clipped from V and 6 bases from J, the junction kept 5 bases outside the gene matches. The CDR3 spans 13 residues. The CDR3 DNA sequence: TGTGCCAGCAGAACTAGCGGGAAGTCCGAGCAGTACTTC. Translated: CASRTSGKSEQYF.

The chain carries TRBV18 and TRBJ2-7, with TRBD1 matching over 10 bases. The CDR3 is 16 residues long. V lost 3 bases to trimming and J lost 4 bases; unmatched junction nucleotides: 9. Germline V gene data show CDR1 as KGHSH and CDR2 as LQKENI. The CDR3, as DNA: TGTGCCAGCTCACCCCCAGGAGGACAGGGGGTTTACGAGCAGTACTTC. This translates into CASSPPGGQGVYEQYF. The full variable domain, completed using reference TRBV18 and TRBJ2-7, is NAGVMQNPRHLVRRRGQEARLRCSPMKGHSHVYWYRQLPEEGLKFMVYLQKENIIDESGMPKERFSAEFPKEGPSILRIQQVVRGDSAAYFCASSPPGGQGVYEQYFGPGTRLTVT.

DNA of the CDR3: TGTGCCAGCAGCCTACTAGCGGGTCTATACGAGCAGTACTTC. It specifies CASSLLAGLYEQYF. The gene calls are TRBV28 and TRBJ2-7; 9 nucleotides line up with TRBD2. V dropped 6 bases and J dropped 4; count of bases not matched to a gene: 7. CDR1 is MDHEN, CDR2 SYDVKM, per germline. This CDR3 contains 14 residues.

In nucleotides, the CDR3 is TGCGCCAGCAGCCAAGATCCTAGCGGGATGGGGAGCTCCTACAATGAGCAGTTCTTC. It specifies CASSQDPSGMGSSYNEQFF. The J gene is TRBJ2-1, the V gene TRBV4-3; TRBD2 matches 9 bases. The germline V gene encodes CDR1 LGHNA and CDR2 YSLEER. Trimming at V came to 0 bases and at J to 0 bases, leaving 9 bases not matched to a gene. This CDR3 is 19 amino acids long.

The rearrangement uses TRBV5-3 and TRBJ2-1, with D tentatively TRBD2 (5 bases). TRBV5-3 is noted as an ORF with a role that remains uncertain. This CDR3 has 15 amino acids. The germline V and J ends were trimmed by 4 bases and 7 bases, with 18 bases remaining between them. CDR3 sequence: CARSPPGSAMNEQFF. DNA of the CDR3: TGTGCCAGAAGCCCCCCGGGGTCGGCAATGAATGAGCAGTTCTTC.

J is TRBJ2-5 and V is TRBV6-5, with D possibly matching TRBD2 (5 bases). Trimming cost V 0 bases and J 5 bases, with 13 bases left between them. Germline V CDR1 and CDR2: MNHEY, SVGAGI. The CDR3 is made up of 15 amino acids. The CDR3: CASSYSKAPGETQYF. CDR3 bases: TGTGCCAGCAGTTACTCGAAAGCGCCGGGGGAGACCCAGTACTTC.

This clone is a singleton in its sample. This rearrangement joins TRBV5-1 to TRBJ1-1; TRBD1 might be the D (6 bases). The CDR3 is 14 residues long. V dropped 1 base and J dropped 1 base, with 8 bases sitting between them. The V gene's germline CDR1 is SGHRS and CDR2 YFSETQ. CDR3 DNA sequence: TGCGCCAGCAGCTTGATACAGGGGAACACTGAAGCTTTCTTT. Protein: CASSLIQGNTEAFF.

The CDR3 protein is CASSRDRDTEAFF. The CDR3 nucleotides read TGTGCCAGCAGTCGCGACAGGGACACTGAAGCTTTCTTT. The chain employs TRBV27 and TRBJ1-1, with TRBD1 identical over 7 bases. V trimming: 5 bases; J trimming: 3 bases; junction bases outside the gene matches: 3. Germline V CDR1 and CDR2: MNHEY, SMNVEV (reference sequence). The CDR3 spans 13 residues.

CDR3 sequence reads: CASSLAYAAVYGYTF. The CDR3 DNA sequence: TGTGCCAGCAGCTTAGCGTACGCCGCGGTCTATGGCTACACCTTC. The chain couples TRBV7-2 to TRBJ1-2; D unclear. CDR3 length equals 15 residues. Germline V CDR1 and CDR2: SGHTA, FQGNSA. V was trimmed by 0 bases and J by 4 bases, leaving 12 bases between them.

This chain connects TRBV28 to TRBJ1-4; D not certain. The CDR3 consists of 17 residues. CDR1 is MDHEN and CDR2 is SYDVKM in the germline V gene. V was trimmed by 1 base and J by 3 bases, leaving 15 bases between them. DNA for the CDR3: TGTGCCAGCAGTTTATTACGAGGGAACAGAGCTAATGAAAAACTGTTTTTT. Protein product: CASSLLRGNRANEKLFF.